This passage covers 8 T cell receptor beta chains from one sample sequenced in a study of Ad26.COV2.S vaccination and SARS-CoV-2 variants. Measured with immunoSEQ multiplex PCR; TCRdb has only the in-frame clones, and not every one. The sample holds approximately 360,000 clones; around four fifths are singletons and the top ten take around 7.3%. Treatment in this sample: 19 received Ad26.COV2.S at low or high dose, single or two shots; several received placebo; per-sample allocation not given. Repertoires come from day 63 after the first vaccine or placebo injection. The material was peripheral blood, obtained in a trial of Ad26.COV2.S vaccine versus placebo. The receptors shown here come from a person aged 18-60 years who received the Ad26.COV2.S COVID-19 vaccine or a placebo.

The rearrangement joins TRBV7-3 to TRBJ1-1; weak D call: TRBD1 (5 bases). Trimming cost V 2 bases and J 5 bases, with 9 bases left between them. The germline gives CDR1 SGHTA, CDR2 FQGTGA. The CDR3 runs 13 residues. The CDR3 DNA sequence: TGTGCCAGCAGCTTAGGGGGGAGGACTGAAGCTTTCTTT. The encoded protein is CASSLGGRTEAFF.

The V call is TRBV7-3, the J call TRBJ2-7, with D unclear. CDR1 and CDR2 (germline): SGHTA, FQGTGA. The germline V and J ends were trimmed by 2 bases and 2 bases, with 7 bases remaining between them. This CDR3 contains 13 residues. This CDR3 reads CASSLSHAYEQYF. CDR3 nucleotides: TGTGCCAGCAGCTTATCGCATGCCTACGAGCAGTACTTC. Combining the CDR3 with reference TRBV7-3 and TRBJ2-7 gives the whole variable domain GAGVSQTPSNKVTEKGKYVELRCDPISGHTALYWYRQSLGQGPEFLIYFQGTGAADDSGLPNDRFFAVRPEGSVSTLKIQRTERGDSAVYLCASSLSHAYEQYFGPGTRLTVT.

The chain uses TRBV19 and TRBJ2-1, with a possible D match to TRBD2 (6 bases). From germline, CDR1 is LNHDA and CDR2 SQIVND (reference sequence). Trimming removed 1 base from V and 12 bases from J, with 13 bases in between. This CDR3 contains 13 residues. The CDR3 DNA is TGTGCCAGTAGTATAGCTTCTAGCGATCGGCAGTTCTTC. Translated: CASSIASSDRQFF.

This sequence joins TRBV5-8 and TRBJ1-3; D may be TRBD1 (5 bases). The CDR3 covers 14 residues. Germline CDR1 and CDR2: SGHTS and YDEGEE. V was clipped by 4 bases and J by 3 bases, with 11 bases between them. The CDR3 is CASSQGGYGNTIYF. CDR3 bases: TGTGCCAGCAGCCAGGGAGGATATGGAAACACCATATATTTT. The full variable domain, in which reference TRBV5-8 and TRBJ1-3 provide the parts outside the CDR3, is EAGVTQSPTHLIKTRGQQATLRCSPISGHTSVYWYQQALGLGLQFLLWYDEGEERNRGNFPPRFSGRQFPNYSSELNVNALELEDSALYLCASSQGGYGNTIYFGEGSWLTVV.

This sequence joins TRBV5-1 and TRBJ2-3, with TRBD2 as a possible D gene (5 bases). In germline, CDR1 is SGHRS, CDR2 YFSETQ. The CDR3 extends over 12 amino acids. The V gene lost 7 bases and the J gene lost 8 bases, with 14 bases spanning the gap. This chain's CDR3 is CASSTIEGTQYF. The CDR3 DNA reads TGCGCCAGCTCCACCATCGAGGGTACGCAGTATTTT.

This chain joins TRBV11-2 and TRBJ1-1; the D gene is possibly TRBD1 (5 bases). Germline assignment: CDR1 SGHAT and CDR2 FQNNGV. V gave up 2 bases and J gave up 3 bases, with 10 bases separating them. This CDR3 contains 14 residues. The CDR3 region has the DNA TGTGCCAGCAGCTTATCGGGGGGGGACACTGAAGCTTTCTTT. This codes for CASSLSGGDTEAFF.

The CDR3 coding sequence is TGTGCCAGCAGTGATAATCAACGGGGCCAGCATTTT. Amino acids: CASSDNQRGQHF. This chain uses TRBV2 with TRBJ1-5, with D uncertain. Germline V gene lookup returns CDR1 SNHLY and CDR2 FYNNEI. The CDR3 consists of 12 residues. Trimming took 3 bases from V and 12 from J, leaving 12 bases between them.

This chain uses TRBV6-2 or TRBV6-3 with TRBJ2-1; D unclear. The germline CDR1 and CDR2 sequences are MNHEY and SVGEGT. V lost 6 bases and J 0 bases, leaving 12 bases between the germline ends. The CDR3 spans 15 residues. CDR3 residues: CASSPPAHSYNEQFF. The CDR3 DNA is TGTGCCAGCAGCCCCCCGGCTCACTCCTACAATGAGCAGTTCTTC.